These 8 T cell receptor beta chains were all obtained from the same sample, sequenced in a study of T cell responses to AZD1222 COVID-19 vaccine. Some clones are missing from TCRdb's copy, which holds only in-frame ones; the method was immunoSEQ multiplex PCR. The sample has about 110,000 clones, 70% to 90% seen once. This material consisted of peripheral blood, taken 28 days after the second AZD1222 dose. The source of these receptors is an adult who received the AZD1222 COVID-19 vaccine.

The chain couples TRBV2 to TRBJ2-3; D might be TRBD1 or TRBD2, each matching 5 bases. The CDR3 consists of 14 residues. Germline V gene data show CDR1 as SNHLY and CDR2 as FYNNEI. Trimming left V 11 bases short and J 0 bases short, with 15 bases between. CDR3 nucleotides: TGTGCCGGACTCAGGGAGTCTAGCACAGATACGCAGTATTTT. The encoded protein is CAGLRESSTDTQYF.

The chain links TRBV5-1 to TRBJ1-1, with D possibly matching TRBD1 (5 bases). V lost 0 bases and J lost 2, with 8 bases in between. CDR1 and CDR2 (germline): SGHRS, YFSETQ. The CDR3 is 14 amino acids. The CDR3 bases are TGCGCCAGCAGCTTGGCAGGGACCAACACTGAAGCTTTCTTT. Translation gives CASSLAGTNTEAFF.

The V call is TRBV10-3, the J call TRBJ2-5, with a tentative D call TRBD1 (6 bases). This CDR3 region has 14 residues. V lost 4 bases to trimming and J lost 4 bases, with 13 bases between them. Germline CDR1 reads ENHRY; CDR2 reads SYGVKD. This CDR3 is CAISGNRALETQYF. CDR3 nucleotides: TGTGCCATCAGTGGGAACAGGGCTTTAGAGACCCAGTACTTC.

In DNA form, the CDR3 reads TGTGCCAGCTCACCGGGGGTTAACATGAACACTGAAGCTTTCTTT. Protein product: CASSPGVNMNTEAFF. The V and J genes are TRBV18 and TRBJ1-1, with D perhaps matching TRBD1 (5 bases). V was shortened by 3 bases and J by 0 bases, with 11 bases between the two germline ends. CDR3 size: 15 residues. Germline V CDR1 and CDR2: KGHSH, LQKENI.

The rearrangement joins TRBV10-2 to TRBJ2-2, with D hard to call. The CDR3 runs to 12 residues. The V end was cut by 8 bases, the J end by 4 bases, with 8 bases between. Per germline, CDR1 WSHSY and CDR2 SAAADI. The CDR3 sequence is CASRSVTGELFF. DNA for the CDR3: TGCGCCAGCCGATCGGTCACCGGGGAGCTGTTTTTT.

The chain employs TRBV27 and TRBJ2-7, with 8 bases that match TRBD2. From germline, CDR1 is MNHEY and CDR2 SMNVEV (reference sequence). The CDR3 extends over 16 amino acids. Losses at the gene ends were 6 bases for V and 1 base for J; bases not matched to a gene: 11. CDR3 in DNA: TGTGCCAGCAGCCGAGCGGGGGCCGCCTTGTCCTACGAGCAGTACTTC. Residues: CASSRAGAALSYEQYF.

The J gene is TRBJ2-2, the V gene TRBV28; either TRBD1 or TRBD2 may supply D (5 bases each). Per the germline V gene, CDR1 is MDHEN and CDR2 is SYDVKM. Trimming removed 5 bases at V and 5 bases at J, with 15 bases between. The CDR3 spans 15 residues. The CDR3 nucleotides are TGTGCCAGCAGTCGCGTAACAGGAGGTACCGGGGAGCTGTTTTTT. As protein: CASSRVTGGTGELFF.

The chain combines TRBV3-1 (or the pseudogene TRBV3-2) with TRBJ1-2; no clear D. The V and J ends lost 2 bases and 7 bases respectively, with 11 bases between them. CDR3 length equals 13 residues. The germline gives CDR1 LGHDT, CDR2 YNNKEL (reference sequence). CDR3 DNA: TGTGCCAGCAGCCAAACGGAGCGTCGTGGCTACACCTTC. This codes for CASSQTERRGYTF.